Listed below are T cell receptor beta chains from one sample, sequenced in a study of multiple sclerosis patients with progressive multifocal leukoencephalopathy. The table came from immunoSEQ multiplex PCR; TCRdb's copy has only in-frame clones and leaves some out. The table records more than 20,000 clones, more than 85% of them present only once. Specimen: PBMCs, collected from a patient treated with natalizumab. The source is a man younger than 40 with multiple sclerosis. Both conserved end residues are part of each CDR3. The D gene is left open where the match is weak. Expanded clones get a size class; other rows say once, few or many, or leave the size out.

d_call j_call clone_size v_call cdr3_nt cdr3_aa
- TRBJ2-7 - TRBV7-6 TGTGCCAGCAGCGCCGGGGGAGGGGGCTTGTCCTACGAGCAGTACTTC CASSAGGGGLSYEQYF
- TRBJ2-1 once TRBV18 TGTGCCAGCTCACCAATGCGGGATGAGCAGTTCTTC CASSPMRDEQFF
TRBD2 TRBJ2-3 - TRBV5-1 TGCGCCAGCTCTCGAGGGCTGCGGGAGGTCACAGATACGCAGTATTTT CASSRGLREVTDTQYF
TRBD2 TRBJ2-5 - TRBV9 TGTGCCAGCAGCGTAGCATGGACTAGCGGAGCTCAAGAGACCCAGTACTTC CASSVAWTSGAQETQYF
TRBD2 TRBJ2-1 - TRBV19 TGTGCCAGTAAGGCCCAGCGGGAGCCCTCCTACAATGAGCAGTTCTTC CASKAQREPSYNEQFF
- TRBJ2-3 - TRBV5-4 TGTGCCAGCAGGGCCGGGCCGCAGGAGTATTTT CASRAGPQEYF
- TRBJ2-3 - TRBV10-3 TGTGCCATCACCGAGGGGGAGAGATACACAGATACGCAGTATTTT CAITEGERYTDTQYF
TRBD1 TRBJ1-5 once TRBV28 TGTGCCAGCGGGACAGCGGATCAGCCCCAGCATTTT CASGTADQPQHF
- TRBJ1-4 - TRBV6-1 TGTGCCAGCAGTGCCAGTTACAGGGTAACTAATGAAAAACTGTTTTTT CASSASYRVTNEKLFF
- TRBJ2-3 once TRBV6-1 TGTGCCAGCAGTGAACGAAACAGGGTGATATATACGCAGTATTTT CASSERNRVIYTQYF
- TRBJ2-2 - TRBV19 TGTGCCAGTACCCTACCCGTCGGCGGGGAGCTGTTTTTT CASTLPVGGELFF
- TRBJ1-3 - TRBV7-2 TGTGCCAGCAGCTTAGTTGGGGGGAACTCTGGAAACACCATATATTTT CASSLVGGNSGNTIYF
TRBD1 TRBJ1-3 - TRBV4-1 TGCGCCAGCAGCCAAACGCAGGGGGCATCTGGAAACACCATATATTTT CASSQTQGASGNTIYF
TRBD2 TRBJ2-1 - TRBV7-2 TGTGCCAGCAGGCAGCGGGAATCCTACAATGAGCAGTTCTTC CASRQRESYNEQFF
- TRBJ1-2 once TRBV14 TGTGCCAGCAGCCAATTCTCAGGGGTTCACTATGGCTACACCTTC CASSQFSGVHYGYTF
TRBD2 TRBJ2-3 - TRBV10-3 TGTGCCATCAGTGAGCCTAGCGGGAGGGATGGAGATACGCAGTATTTT CAISEPSGRDGDTQYF
- TRBJ1-1 - TRBV11-2 TGTGCCAGCAGGGTACCGGGAAAGAACACTGAAGCTTTCTTT CASRVPGKNTEAFF
- TRBJ2-3 once TRBV5-4 TGTGCCAGCAGCAAACTAGGAGGTACGCAGTATTTT CASSKLGGTQYF
TRBD2 TRBJ2-7 - TRBV10-3 TGTGCCATCATGGCCTCTGGGGTCGGGGGGTACGAGCAGTACTTC CAIMASGVGGYEQYF
TRBD1 TRBJ1-1 - TRBV4-3 TGCGCCAGCAGCCAAGCCCCAAGGACAGGGGGAATGCAAGCTTTCTTT CASSQAPRTGGMQAFF
TRBD1 TRBJ1-2 - TRBV5-6 TGTGCCAGCTTAGGAGACAGGGAGTCGAGTATAGATGGCTACACCTTC CASLGDRESSIDGYTF
- TRBJ2-1 - TRBV9 TGTGCCAGCAGCCGACAGCTTAGCGGTGCTCAATACAATGAGCAGTTCTTC CASSRQLSGAQYNEQFF
- TRBJ1-5 - TRBV19 TGTGCCACCCGGTCTGGTCGATTCGATCAGCCCCAGCATTTT CATRSGRFDQPQHF
- TRBJ2-3 - TRBV9 TGTGCCAGCAGCGTTCAGGTGGGGGAAGCGGATACGCAGTATTTT CASSVQVGEADTQYF
- TRBJ1-2 once TRBV6-5 TGTGCCAGCAGTTACTCGGCCAACTATGGCTACACCTTC CASSYSANYGYTF
TRBD2 TRBJ2-3 once TRBV4-1 TGCGCCAGCAGCCAAATGCTAGCGGGAAAAGCAGATACGCAGTATTTT CASSQMLAGKADTQYF
- TRBJ2-5 - TRBV2 TGTGCCAGCAGTGCCGTCATCTTAGAGACCCAGTACTTC CASSAVILETQYF
- TRBJ2-7 - TRBV5-4 TGTGCCAGCAGTGGACCGTTGGGACCCTCGTCCCACGAGCAGTACTTC CASSGPLGPSSHEQYF
- TRBJ1-2 - TRBV18 TGTGCCAGCTCACCAGAGGGAAGGTATGGCTACACCTTC CASSPEGRYGYTF
TRBD1 TRBJ1-3 - TRBV11-3 TGTGCCAGCAGCTCCCCAACAGGGGCAGGAGGAAACACCATATATTTT CASSSPTGAGGNTIYF
- TRBJ2-1 - TRBV29-1 TGCAGCGGGGGGCTGGTATACGATGAGCAGTTCTTC CSGGLVYDEQFF